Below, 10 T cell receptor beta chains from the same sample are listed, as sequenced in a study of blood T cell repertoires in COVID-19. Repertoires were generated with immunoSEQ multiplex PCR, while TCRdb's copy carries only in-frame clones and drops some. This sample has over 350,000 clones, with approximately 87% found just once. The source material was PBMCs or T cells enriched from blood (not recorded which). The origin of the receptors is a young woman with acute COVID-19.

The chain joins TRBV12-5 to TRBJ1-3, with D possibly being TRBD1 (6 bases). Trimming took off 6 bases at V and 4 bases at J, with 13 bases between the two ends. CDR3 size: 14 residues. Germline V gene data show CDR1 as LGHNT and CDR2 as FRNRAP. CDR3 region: CASGQTGSGNTIYF. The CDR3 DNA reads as TGTGCTAGTGGCCAAACAGGGTCCGGAAACACCATATATTTT.

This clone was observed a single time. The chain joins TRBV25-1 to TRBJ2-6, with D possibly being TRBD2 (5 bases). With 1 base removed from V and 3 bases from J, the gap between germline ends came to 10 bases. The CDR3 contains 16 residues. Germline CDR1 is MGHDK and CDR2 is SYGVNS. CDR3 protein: CASSEWRGSGANVLTF. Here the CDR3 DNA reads TGTGCCAGCAGTGAATGGAGAGGGAGTGGGGCCAACGTCCTGACTTTC.

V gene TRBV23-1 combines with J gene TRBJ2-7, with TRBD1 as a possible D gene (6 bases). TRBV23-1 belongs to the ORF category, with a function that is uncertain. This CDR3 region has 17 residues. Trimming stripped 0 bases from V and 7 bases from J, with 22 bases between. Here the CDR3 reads CASSQSSPAGELREQYF. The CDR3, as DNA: TGCGCCAGCAGTCAATCGAGTCCAGCAGGGGAATTGAGGGAGCAGTACTTC.

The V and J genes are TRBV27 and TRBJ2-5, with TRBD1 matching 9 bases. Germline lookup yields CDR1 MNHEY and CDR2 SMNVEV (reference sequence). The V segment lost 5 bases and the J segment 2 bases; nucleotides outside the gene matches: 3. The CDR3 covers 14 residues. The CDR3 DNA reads TGTGCCAGCAGTGGGACAGGGTTGCAAGAGACCCAGTACTTC. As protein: CASSGTGLQETQYF.

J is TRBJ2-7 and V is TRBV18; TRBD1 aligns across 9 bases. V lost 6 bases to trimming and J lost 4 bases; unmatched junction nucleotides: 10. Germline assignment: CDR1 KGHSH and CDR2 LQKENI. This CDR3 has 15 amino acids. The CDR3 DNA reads TGTGCCAGCTCCCAAATGGGACAGGGAAATTACGAGCAGTACTTC. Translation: CASSQMGQGNYEQYF.

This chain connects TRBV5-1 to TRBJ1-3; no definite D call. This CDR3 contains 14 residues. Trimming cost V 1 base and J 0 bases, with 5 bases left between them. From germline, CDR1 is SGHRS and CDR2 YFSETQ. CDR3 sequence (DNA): TGCGCCAGCAGCTTGAGCGGCTCTGGAAACACCATATATTTT. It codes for CASSLSGSGNTIYF. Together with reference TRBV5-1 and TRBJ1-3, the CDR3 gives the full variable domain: KAGVTQTPRYLIKTRGQQVTLSCSPISGHRSVSWYQQTPGQGLQFLFEYFSETQRNKGNFPGRFSGRQFSNSRSEMNVSTLELGDSALYLCASSLSGSGNTIYFGEGSWLTVV.

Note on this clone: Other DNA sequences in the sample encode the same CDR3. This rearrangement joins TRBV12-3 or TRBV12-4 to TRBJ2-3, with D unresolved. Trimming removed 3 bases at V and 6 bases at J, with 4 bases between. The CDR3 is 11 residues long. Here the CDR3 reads CASSFRDTQYF. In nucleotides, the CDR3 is TGTGCCAGCAGTTTCAGGGATACGCAGTATTTT.

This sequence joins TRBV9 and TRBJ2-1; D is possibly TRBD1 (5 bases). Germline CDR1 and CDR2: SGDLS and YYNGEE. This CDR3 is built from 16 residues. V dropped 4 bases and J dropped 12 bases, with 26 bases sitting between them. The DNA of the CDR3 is TGTGCCAGCAGCCCACAGCGACAGTCTCACCCATCAGGGCAGTTCTTC. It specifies CASSPQRQSHPSGQFF.

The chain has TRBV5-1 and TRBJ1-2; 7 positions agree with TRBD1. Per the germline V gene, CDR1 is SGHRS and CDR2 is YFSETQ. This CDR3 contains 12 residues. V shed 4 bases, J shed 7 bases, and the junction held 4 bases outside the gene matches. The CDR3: CASSDTGAGYTF. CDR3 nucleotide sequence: TGCGCCAGCAGCGATACAGGGGCTGGCTACACCTTC.

CDR3 region: CASSSGQGATNEKLFF. The CDR3 bases are TGTGCCAGTAGTTCTGGACAGGGGGCAACTAATGAAAAACTGTTTTTT. The chain recombines TRBV19 with TRBJ1-4; 10 bases match TRBD1. Germline V lookup: CDR1 LNHDA, CDR2 SQIVND (reference sequence). V shed 5 bases, J shed 0 bases, and the junction held 3 bases outside the gene matches. The CDR3 extends over 16 amino acids.